The following is a T cell receptor beta chain sequence with its context. This entry comes from a study of blood T cell repertoires in COVID-19. At the level of the study: T cells, B-cell-depleted T cells, or PBMCs supplied cDNA or gDNA.

Germline V gene lookup returns CDR1 MNHNY and CDR2 SVGAGI (reference sequence). This CDR3 is built from 14 residues. V shed 6 bases and J 4 bases; nucleotides not matched to a gene: 5. The protocol was immunoSEQ multiplex PCR, while the TCRdb copy is restricted to in-frame clones and leaves out a portion. The table records about 120,000 clones, around 88% of them present only once. V and J are TRBV6-6 and TRBJ1-1; TRBD1 matches 10 bases. The material sequenced was peripheral blood. The receptor's source is a man between 60 and 75 years old with COVID-19, enrolled during active disease. CDR3 in DNA: TGTGCCAGCAGCTGGGACAGGGGCGGCACTGAAGCTTTCTTT. Translation gives CASSWDRGGTEAFF.